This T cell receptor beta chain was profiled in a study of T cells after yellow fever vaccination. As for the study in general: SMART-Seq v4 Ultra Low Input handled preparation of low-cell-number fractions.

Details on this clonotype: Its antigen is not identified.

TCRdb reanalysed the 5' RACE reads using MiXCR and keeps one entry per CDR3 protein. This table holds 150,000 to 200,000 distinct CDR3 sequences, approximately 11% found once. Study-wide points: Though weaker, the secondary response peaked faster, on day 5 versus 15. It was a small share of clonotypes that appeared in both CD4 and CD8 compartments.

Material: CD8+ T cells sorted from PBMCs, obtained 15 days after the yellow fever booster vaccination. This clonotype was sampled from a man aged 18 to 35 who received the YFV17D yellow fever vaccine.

The CDR3, as DNA: TGTGCCAGCAGCGTAGGGGGGACAGGGATCCACACCGGGGAGCTGTTTTTT. This translates into CASSVGGTGIHTGELFF. The gene calls are TRBV9 and TRBJ2-2; TRBD1 agrees at 9 bases. The CDR3 extends over 17 amino acids. Trimming removed 0 bases from V and 3 bases from J; junction bases left unmatched: 6. Germline CDR1 is SGDLS and CDR2 is YYNGEE.